This T cell receptor (beta chain) was sequenced in a study of blood T cell repertoires in COVID-19 (dated by TCRdb to between 2020 and 2021). Regarding the complete study: The collaborator samples originated in the United States, Italy and Spain and spanned the acute and convalescent phases of COVID-19. Where available, HLA class I and class II types were obtained from metadata supplied by the sample provider rather than from assay-based typing. The material from the prospective study consisted of cDNA or gDNA derived from T cells, B-cell-depleted T cells, or PBMCs. The repertoires were made available in a free public database intended to serve as a resource for research on the immune response to SARS-CoV-2. Samples were obtained from the ongoing ImmuneRACE study (first 160 participants) and from 1,254 subjects provided by 6 global collaborators. Deeply sampled blood TCRbeta repertoires from subjects exposed to, actively infected with, or recovered from COVID-19 were included in the dataset. Sample metadata almost always included a de-identified subject ID, COVID-19 status, age in years and sex. General study outcomes and caveats: Clinical and demographic metadata were provided uncurated, with the amount varying by source and participant.

The CDR3, cysteine through phenylalanine, is 13 amino acids long. Just the 39-base CDR3 DNA is kept, in frame starting at base 1. In the germline V gene, CDR1 corresponds to SGHNT and CDR2 to YENEEA. Trimming removed 5 bases from V and 5 bases from J; the gene matches leave 5 bases unexplained. In Seattle, one collaborating source enrolled patients while the infection was active and tracked those patients longitudinally over the course of disease. Each collaborating institution followed its own protocols to collect whole blood in K2EDTA tubes. For TCRbeta analysis, collaborators shipped samples as frozen whole blood, isolated PBMCs, or DNA extracted from either of those sample types. TCRbeta CDR3 regions were amplified from genomic DNA using the immunoSEQ Assay, a bias-controlled multiplex PCR. Concerning the study's data processing: Within the assay, amplification of reference gene primers was used to estimate how many nucleated cells each sample contained. To quantify the absolute abundance of each unique TCRbeta CDR3 rearrangement, sequence reads were collapsed and filtered. Productive Simpson clonality was computed per sample as the square root of Simpson's diversity index over productive rearrangements. This immuneACCESS table, as held by TCRdb, lists in-frame sequences with V and J called but not all clones. Of the missing ones, under half trace to an unresolved V gene in checked studies; the others have no known cause. The V and J calls and clone size come from that table; D and trimming were worked out from the DNA. This sample gives about 180,000 clones in total; roughly 81% of them show up just once. Together, the top ten hold about 12% of the sample.

On this clone: Its cognate antigen has yet to be identified. Base qualities are not recorded, but no much larger clone differs from it by a single base.

The sequence came from a woman of 80 years or more with COVID-19, enrolled during active disease. The specimen was peripheral blood. This receptor chain uses TRBV11-3 and TRBJ2-7, with TRBD1 identical over 8 junction bases. The bases are TGTGCCAGCAGCCCCGGACAGGGCGACGAGCAGTACTTC. The encoded protein is CASSPGQGDEQYF.